This T cell receptor (beta chain) was obtained from a study of shared clonotypes between healthy human individuals. Across the study: Each donor had three CD4 naive, three CD4 memory, two CD8 naive and one CD8 memory plate.

Turning to this clone: The target antigen is unknown.

The CDR3 consists of 17 residues. The ends lost 1 base at V and 4 bases at J; junction bases unmatched: 13. Looked up from germline, CDR1 is MNHNS and CDR2 is SASEGT. Profiling relied on immunoSEQ multiplex PCR, and the TCRdb table lists in-frame clones only, not all of them. The data hold 500,000 to 700,000 clones, with roughly 95% observed a single time. General study points: Relative to clonotypes present in all four donors, those not shared had lower generation probabilities.

Naive CD8 cells were CD45RO-negative, positively selected for CCR7, excluding terminally differentiated effector memory CD45RA+ cells. The sequence was collected from a woman under 40 in good health. Sequences were obtained from naive CD8+ T cells sorted from blood. The chain carries TRBV6-1 and TRBJ2-7; 7 bases are shared with TRBD2. CDR3 loop: CASSEDRLAAGVYEQYF. The CDR3 DNA reads TGTGCCAGCAGTGAAGATCGTCTGGCGGCGGGGGTATACGAGCAGTACTTC.